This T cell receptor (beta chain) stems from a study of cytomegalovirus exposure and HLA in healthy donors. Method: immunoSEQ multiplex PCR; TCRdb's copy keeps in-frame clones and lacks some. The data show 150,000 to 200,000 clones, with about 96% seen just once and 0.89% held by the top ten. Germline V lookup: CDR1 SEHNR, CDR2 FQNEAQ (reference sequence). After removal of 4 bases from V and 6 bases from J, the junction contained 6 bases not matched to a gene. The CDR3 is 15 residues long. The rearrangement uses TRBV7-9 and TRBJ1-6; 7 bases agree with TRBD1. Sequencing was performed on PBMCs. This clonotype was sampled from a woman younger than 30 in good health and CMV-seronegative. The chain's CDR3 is CASSSWDRSNSPLHF. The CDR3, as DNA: TGTGCCAGCAGCTCGTGGGACAGAAGTAATTCACCCCTCCACTTT.